Following are 18 T cell receptor beta chains from one sample sequenced in a study of blood T cell repertoires in COVID-19 (dated by TCRdb to 2019 to 2021). The library was produced with the immunoSEQ multiplex PCR assay. In its TCRdb copy, this immuneACCESS table keeps in-frame sequences only and misses some clones. Where compared with another copy, unresolved V genes explain less than half of these, and the others have no known cause. The sample contains approximately 220,000 clones, roughly four fifths of them found a single time. The ten largest account for around 2.5% of the sample. Source material: peripheral blood. The source of these receptors is a woman aged 35 to 49 with active or convalescent COVID-19.

This clone was seen only a few times. This chain links TRBV20-1 with TRBJ1-2; D unclear. CDR3 length: 10 residues. V was shortened by 6 bases and J by 7 bases, with 9 bases between the two germline ends. Germline V CDR1 and CDR2: DFQATT, SNEGSKA (reference sequence). The CDR3 DNA follows: TGCAGTGCGCCATTTAGTGGCTACACCTTC. Its protein is CSAPFSGYTF.

This clone occurred once. This chain uses TRBV11-3 with TRBJ2-1; 10 bases match TRBD1. Germline lookup yields CDR1 SGHNT and CDR2 YENEEA. The J segment lost 8 bases and the V segment lost 0 bases, leaving 4 bases of the junction unmatched. The CDR3 runs 15 residues. Here the CDR3 DNA reads TGTGCCAGCAGCTTAGAGGGGACAGGGGTGGATGAGCAGTTCTTC. It encodes CASSLEGTGVDEQFF.

The rearrangement links TRBV7-2 to TRBJ1-5, with no clear D. Germline loops: CDR1 SGHTA, CDR2 FQGNSA. V lost 5 bases and J lost 0, with 11 bases in between. The CDR3 is 15 residues long. For the CDR3, the DNA is TGTGCCAGCAGCCCGGGGTTTTTTAGCAATCAGCCCCAGCATTTT. This gives the protein CASSPGFFSNQPQHF.

This chain uses TRBV5-6 with TRBJ2-7; 8 bases line up with TRBD2. The CDR3 is 14 residues long. The V and J ends lost 3 bases and 5 bases, in that order; junction bases with no gene match: 7. Germline values: CDR1 SGHDT, CDR2 YYEEEE. The CDR3 protein is CASSSSGRINEQYF. CDR3 DNA: TGTGCCAGCAGCTCGAGCGGGAGAATCAACGAGCAGTACTTC.

V and J are TRBV5-4 and TRBJ2-7; 12 positions match TRBD2. Germline V gene lookup returns CDR1 SGHNT and CDR2 YYREEE (reference sequence). The CDR3 runs 17 residues. Trimming removed 4 bases from V and 5 bases from J; junction bases left unmatched: 13. The DNA of the CDR3 is TGTGCCAGCAGCACCAGGACTAGCGGGAAGTTACGCGACGAGCAGTACTTC. It specifies CASSTRTSGKLRDEQYF. Full variable domain (outside the CDR3, taken from reference TRBV5-4 and TRBJ2-7): ETGVTQSPTHLIKTRGQQVTLRCSSQSGHNTVSWYQQALGQGPQFIFQYYREEENGRGNFPPRFSGLQFPNYSSELNVNALELDDSALYLCASSTRTSGKLRDEQYFGPGTRLTVT.

About this clone: Relative to the germline gene, one junction end is altered; a read error may explain this. This chain joins TRBV7-2 and TRBJ2-2; no firm D call. Germline CDR1 is SGHTA and CDR2 is FQGNSA. This CDR3 spans 14 amino acids. The CDR3 DNA reads TGTGCCAACAGCTTAGACTCGAACACCGGGGAGCTGTTTTTT. It yields the protein CANSLDSNTGELFF.

V gene TRBV24-1 combines with J gene TRBJ2-5; D is possibly TRBD1 (5 bases). The CDR3 contains 15 residues. Trimming cost V 4 bases and J 1 base, with 12 bases left between them. Germline V gene lookup returns CDR1 KGHDR and CDR2 SFDVKD. CDR3 sequence reads: CATSDTQGFQETQYF. As DNA, the CDR3 is TGTGCCACCAGTGACACTCAGGGTTTCCAAGAGACCCAGTACTTC.

The J gene is TRBJ2-7, the V gene TRBV14; no clear D gene. This CDR3 is 12 amino acids long. V was clipped by 5 bases and J by 3 bases, with 8 bases between them. Per the germline V gene, CDR1 is SGHDN and CDR2 is FVKESK. CDR3 sequence: CASSSAYYEQYF. Here the CDR3 DNA reads TGTGCCAGCAGCTCAGCGTACTACGAGCAGTACTTC. Filled out from reference TRBV14 and TRBJ2-7, the complete variable domain reads EAGVTQFPSHSVIEKGQTVTLRCDPISGHDNLYWYRRVMGKEIKFLLHFVKESKQDESGMPNNRFLAERTGGTYSTLKVQPAELEDSGVYFCASSSAYYEQYFGPGTRLTVT.

The chain has TRBV23-1 and TRBJ2-7; 8 nucleotides agree with TRBD1. TRBV23-1 is classed as an ORF, of uncertain function. The CDR3 has 15 residues. J was trimmed by 4 bases and V by 7 bases; bases with no gene match: 12. The CDR3 DNA reads as TGCGCCAGCAATCGGGGGCCCGGGACAGGATACGAGCAGTACTTC. It translates to CASNRGPGTGYEQYF.

A single count supports this clone. The V gene is TRBV6-6, the J gene TRBJ1-1; 9 bases map to TRBD1. CDR3 length equals 13 residues. J gave up 5 bases and V 6 bases, and 4 bases lay outside the gene matches. The V gene's germline CDR1 is MNHNY and CDR2 SVGAGI (reference sequence). The CDR3 DNA is TGTGCCAGCAGCTACAGGGGGCATACTGAAGCTTTCTTT. Translation: CASSYRGHTEAFF.

The V and J genes are TRBV27 and TRBJ2-7, with 8 bases lining up with TRBD1. V was clipped by 5 bases and J by 4 bases; unmatched bases: 10. The CDR3 contains 15 residues. Germline assignment: CDR1 MNHEY and CDR2 SMNVEV (reference sequence). This CDR3 is CASSPYRGAGYEQYF. CDR3 nucleotide sequence: TGTGCCAGCAGTCCTTACAGGGGGGCGGGATACGAGCAGTACTTC.

The J gene is TRBJ2-4, the V gene TRBV27; D is perhaps TRBD2 (5 bases). This CDR3 region has 15 residues. Trimming stripped 7 bases from V and 3 bases from J, with 16 bases between. Per germline, CDR1 MNHEY and CDR2 SMNVEV (reference sequence). CDR3 amino acids: CASTPVAEGKNIQYF. The CDR3 DNA reads as TGTGCCAGCACCCCAGTGGCCGAGGGCAAAAACATTCAGTACTTC.

This chain links TRBV24-1 with TRBJ1-4; the D gene is possibly TRBD1 (6 bases). V dropped 1 base and J dropped 7 bases, with 12 bases sitting between them. Germline-derived CDR1 and CDR2 are KGHDR and SFDVKD. CDR3 length equals 15 residues. This chain's CDR3 is CATSDFRGGSEKLFF. The DNA for the CDR3 is TGTGCCACCAGTGATTTCAGGGGCGGGAGTGAAAAACTGTTTTTT.

This chain joins TRBV10-3 and TRBJ1-5; TRBD1 matches 11 bases. The germline CDR1 and CDR2 sequences are ENHRY and SYGVKD. V shed 6 bases and J 4 bases; nucleotides not matched to a gene: 2. CDR3 length equals 14 residues. Written as DNA, the CDR3 is TGTGCCATCAGGGGACAGGGGGAGAATCAGCCCCAGCATTTT. Its protein product is CAIRGQGENQPQHF.

The J gene is TRBJ2-3, the V gene TRBV10-2; D is perhaps TRBD1 (6 bases). CDR1 and CDR2 (germline): WSHSY, SAAADI. Trimming shortened V by 5 bases and J by 0 bases, and 18 bases separated the two germline ends. The CDR3 is 17 amino acids. CDR3 loop: CASSRTVGPSSTDTQYF. The CDR3 DNA reads TGCGCCAGCAGTCGGACAGTAGGGCCTAGTAGCACAGATACGCAGTATTTT.

The rearrangement uses TRBV10-3 and TRBJ2-1; 8 bases align to TRBD2. Trimming cost V 4 bases and J 6 bases; bases outside gene matches: 8. The germline V gene has CDR1 ENHRY and CDR2 SYGVKD. The CDR3 is made up of 15 amino acids. The DNA of the CDR3 is TGTGCCATCAGTGCTAGGGCTAGCGGGTCCAATGAGCAGTTCTTC. It specifies CAISARASGSNEQFF.

The J gene is TRBJ1-5, the V gene TRBV4-2, with TRBD1 identical over 11 bases. The CDR3 loop spans 20 amino acids. The germline gives CDR1 LGHNA, CDR2 YNFKEQ. The V and J ends lost 1 base and 2 bases, in that order; junction bases with no gene match: 13. The CDR3 coding sequence is TGTGCCAGCAGCCAAGCTCCGGGACAGGGGGAGCACATGGGCAATCAGCCCCAGCATTTT. Its translation: CASSQAPGQGEHMGNQPQHF.

The chain recombines TRBV10-3 with TRBJ1-1, with 12 bases fitting TRBD1. CDR1 and CDR2 (germline): ENHRY, SYGVKD. Trimming took 2 bases from V and 12 from J; bases not matched to a gene: 10. The CDR3 extends over 15 amino acids. DNA for the CDR3: TGTGCCATCAGTGAGGAGGGACAGGGGGCGTCGGGAACTTTCTTT. It specifies CAISEEGQGASGTFF.